These T cell receptor beta chains were read from a single sample in a study of T cells in Graves' hyperthyroidism and ophthalmopathy. A single record per CDR3 protein comes from TCRdb applying MiXCR to the multiplex PCR reads. The sample carries roughly 130,000 distinct CDR3 sequences, approximately 20% recorded once. The sample was blood. Receptor source: a woman between 45 and 60 years old with Graves' hyperthyroidism that later progressed to Graves' ophthalmopathy. The CDR3 runs from the conserved cysteine through the conserved F or W. A D gene is named only where the DNA matches it firmly. Clone size is given for some rows only: seen once, a few or many times, or a class if the clone is expanded.

d_gene	j_gene	abundance	v_gene	CDR3nt	CDR3aa
TRBD1	TRBJ2-6	few	TRBV5-6	TGTGCCAGCAGCATCCACAGGGGATCGGGGGCCAACGTCCTGACTTTC	CASSIHRGSGANVLTF
TRBD2	TRBJ2-1	few	TRBV29-1	TGCAGCGTTTATTGGACTAGTCGGCCCAATGAGCAGTTCTTC	CSVYWTSRPNEQFF
-	TRBJ1-5	many	TRBV30	TGTGCCTGGGCCAGGGGAGGCAATCAGCCCCAGCATTTT	CAWARGGNQPQHF
TRBD1	TRBJ2-4	many	TRBV19	TGTGCCAGTAGTATAGATCTAGCTACAGGGGGTACAAACATTCAGTACTTC	CASSIDLATGGTNIQYF
TRBD1	TRBJ1-1	many	TRBV6-1	TGTGCCAGCAACAGGGGATGGGGGGCCATGAACACTGAAGCTTTCTTT	CASNRGWGAMNTEAFF
TRBD2	TRBJ2-1	-	TRBV7-3	TGTGCCAGCAGCTTGGGACTAGCGGGCCACAATGAGCAGTTCTTC	CASSLGLAGHNEQFF
TRBD2	TRBJ2-1	-	TRBV20-1	TGCAGTGCTAGAGCGATGGCTAGCGGGGGGATCTACAATGAGCAGTTCTTC	CSARAMASGGIYNEQFF
-	TRBJ2-4	few	TRBV28	TGTGCCAGCAGGAGGGACGGCGGAGCCAAAAACATTCAGTACTTC	CASRRDGGAKNIQYF
-	TRBJ2-1	-	TRBV29-1	TGCAGCGTACCCTACAATGAGCAGTTCTTC	CSVPYNEQFF
TRBD1	TRBJ2-5	few	TRBV11-3	TGTGCCAGCAGCTTGGGGACAGCCATACAAGAGACCCAGTACTTC	CASSLGTAIQETQYF
TRBD1	TRBJ1-3	-	TRBV28	TGTGCCAGCAGTCCGACAGGGGCTCCGACTGGAAACACCATATATTTT	CASSPTGAPTGNTIYF
TRBD2	TRBJ2-1	many	TRBV5-1	TGCGCCAGCAGCTCCGGGGGGAGCTCCTACAATGAGCAGTTCTTC	CASSSGGSSYNEQFF
-	TRBJ1-1	many	TRBV20-1	TGCAGTGCTAGAGAGGAATGGGAAGGGAACACTGAAGCTTTCTTT	CSAREEWEGNTEAFF
-	TRBJ2-1	many	TRBV11-2	TGTGCCAGCAGCCCTATAGAGAGGGGCTCCTACAATGAGCAGTTCTTC	CASSPIERGSYNEQFF
-	TRBJ2-4	many	TRBV5-1	TGCGCCAGCAGCTTTCAGGACGGCGGGTCGGGGGCCAAAAACATTCAGTACTTC	CASSFQDGGSGAKNIQYF
-	TRBJ1-1	many	TRBV18	TGTGCCAGCTCACCGGAGGGTTACGGCACTGAAGCTTTCTTT	CASSPEGYGTEAFF
-	TRBJ1-1	many	TRBV5-5	TGTGCCAGCAGCCCGCTGCCTGCAGGGAGCAACACTGAAGCTTTCTTT	CASSPLPAGSNTEAFF
TRBD2	TRBJ2-1	many	TRBV5-5	TGTGCCAGCAGCTTGTCGTCTAGCGGGAGCGGTTACAATGAGCAGTTCTTC	CASSLSSSGSGYNEQFF
TRBD2	TRBJ2-1	many	TRBV14	TGTGCCAGCAGCCATGAGACTAGCGGGAGCTCCTACAATGAGCAGTTCTTC	CASSHETSGSSYNEQFF
TRBD1	TRBJ1-4	many	TRBV3-1	TGTGCCAGCAGCCACCGTAGACAGGGGATCGAAAAACTGTTTTTT	CASSHRRQGIEKLFF
-	TRBJ2-5	many	TRBV3-1	TGTGCCAGCAGCCAAGTCCGCGAGAGGGCCGCGAAGACCCAGTACTTC	CASSQVRERAAKTQYF
-	TRBJ2-1	few	TRBV4-1	TGCGCCAGCAGCCAAGCGGTAAGTCTAGCGTCCTACAATGAGCAGTTCTTC	CASSQAVSLASYNEQFF
TRBD2	TRBJ2-7	many	TRBV20-1	TGCAGTGCTCCGAGGGCGGGGGGGAACTCCTACGAGCAGTACTTC	CSAPRAGGNSYEQYF
TRBD2	TRBJ2-1	few	TRBV3-1	TGTGCCAGCAGCCATCTAGCGGGAGGGGAGTACAAGCCTGAGCAGTTCTTC	CASSHLAGGEYKPEQFF
-	TRBJ2-5	-	TRBV7-6	TGTGCCAGCAGCTTGCAGGGATCGGTCGGGACCCAGTACTTC	CASSLQGSVGTQYF
-	TRBJ2-5	many	TRBV6-1	TGTGCCAGCAGCGAGGGACCTCCTCAAGAGACCCAGTACTTC	CASSEGPPQETQYF
-	TRBJ1-1	-	TRBV7-9	TGTGCCAGCGAAAGAACAGGGTCGAACACTGAAGCTTTCTTT	CASERTGSNTEAFF
TRBD2	TRBJ2-7	many	TRBV6-2/TRBV6-3	TGTGCCAGCAGGGGACTAGCGGGAGAGAGGCCCTACGAGCAGTACTTC	CASRGLAGERPYEQYF